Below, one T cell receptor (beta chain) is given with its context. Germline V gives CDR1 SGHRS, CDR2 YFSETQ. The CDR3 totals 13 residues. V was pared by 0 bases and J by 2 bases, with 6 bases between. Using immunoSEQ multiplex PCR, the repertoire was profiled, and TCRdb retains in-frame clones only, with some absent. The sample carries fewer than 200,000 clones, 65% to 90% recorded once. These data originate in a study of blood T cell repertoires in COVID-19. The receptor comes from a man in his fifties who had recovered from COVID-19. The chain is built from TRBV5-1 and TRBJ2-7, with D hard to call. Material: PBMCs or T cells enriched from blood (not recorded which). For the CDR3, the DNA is TGCGCCAGCAGCTTGGACTTCCCCTACGAGCAGTACTTC. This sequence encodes CASSLDFPYEQYF.